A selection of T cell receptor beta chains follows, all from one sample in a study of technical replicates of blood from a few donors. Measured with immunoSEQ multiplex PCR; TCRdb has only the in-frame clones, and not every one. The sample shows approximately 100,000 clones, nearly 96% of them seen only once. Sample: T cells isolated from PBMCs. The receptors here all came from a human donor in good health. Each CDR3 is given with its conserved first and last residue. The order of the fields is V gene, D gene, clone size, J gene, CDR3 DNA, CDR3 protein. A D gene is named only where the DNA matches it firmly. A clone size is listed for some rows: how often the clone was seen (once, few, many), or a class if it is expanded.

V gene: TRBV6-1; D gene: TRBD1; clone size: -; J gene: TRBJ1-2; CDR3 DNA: TGTGCCAGCAGTGACTTCCTATATACCGGGACAGGGAAAATGTACACCTTC; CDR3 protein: CASSDFLYTGTGKMYTF
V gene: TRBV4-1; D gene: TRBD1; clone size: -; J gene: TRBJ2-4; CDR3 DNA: TGCGCCAGCAGCCATAAGACTCGACAGGGATCCAAAAACATTCAGTACTTC; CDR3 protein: CASSHKTRQGSKNIQYF
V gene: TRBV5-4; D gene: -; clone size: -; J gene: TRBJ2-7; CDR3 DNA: TGTGCCAGCAGCTTGTCCGGAGGGTACGAGCAGTACTTC; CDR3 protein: CASSLSGGYEQYF
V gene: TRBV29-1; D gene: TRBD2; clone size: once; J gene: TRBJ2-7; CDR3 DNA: TGCAGCGTTGGCGGGGGAGGCTACGAGCAGTACTTC; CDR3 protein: CSVGGGGYEQYF
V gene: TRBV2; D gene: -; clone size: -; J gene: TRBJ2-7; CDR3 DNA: TGTGCCAGCAGGGAGGGGACAGCCGCACAGGAGGAGCAGTACTTC; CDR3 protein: CASREGTAAQEEQYF
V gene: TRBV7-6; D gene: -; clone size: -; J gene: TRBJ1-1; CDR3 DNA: TGTGCCAGCAGCTTACAGGAAAACACTGAAGCTTTCTTT; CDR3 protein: CASSLQENTEAFF
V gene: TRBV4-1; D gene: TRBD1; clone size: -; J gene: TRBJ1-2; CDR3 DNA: TGCGCCAGCAGCCAAACCCCGCGACAGGGAGAAGGCTACACCTTC; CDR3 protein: CASSQTPRQGEGYTF
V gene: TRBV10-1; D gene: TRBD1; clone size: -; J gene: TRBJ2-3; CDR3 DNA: TGCGCCAGCAGTGAGCAGGGGGCAGATACGCAGTATTTT; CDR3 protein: CASSEQGADTQYF
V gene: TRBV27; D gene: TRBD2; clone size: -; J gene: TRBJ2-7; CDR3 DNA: TGTGCCAGCCAGCGGGAGAGCTACGAGCAGTACTTC; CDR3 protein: CASQRESYEQYF
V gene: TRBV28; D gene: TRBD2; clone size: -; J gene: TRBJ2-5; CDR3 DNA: TGTGCCAGCAGTTTAGTGTCTAGCGGGAGGAAGTGGGAAGAGACCCAGTACTTC; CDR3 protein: CASSLVSSGRKWEETQYF
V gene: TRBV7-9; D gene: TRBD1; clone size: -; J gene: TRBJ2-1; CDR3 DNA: TGTGCCAGCAGCGCCCGGGACAGTGACTCCTACAATGAGCAGTTCTTC; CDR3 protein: CASSARDSDSYNEQFF
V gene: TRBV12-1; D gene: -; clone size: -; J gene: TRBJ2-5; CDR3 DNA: TGTGCCAGCAGCTGCTTGTGCAGGGACAGCCAAGAGACCCAGTACTTC; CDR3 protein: CASSCLCRDSQETQYF
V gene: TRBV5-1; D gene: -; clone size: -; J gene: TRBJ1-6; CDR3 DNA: TGCGCCAGCAGCCCCCAGGACAGCTCCTATAATTCACCCCTCCACTTT; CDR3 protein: CASSPQDSSYNSPLHF
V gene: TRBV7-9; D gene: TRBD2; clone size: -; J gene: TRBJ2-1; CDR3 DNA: TGTGCCAGCAGCTTGTTCGCTAGCGGGGGGGCCTACAATGAGCAGTTCTTC; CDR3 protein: CASSLFASGGAYNEQFF
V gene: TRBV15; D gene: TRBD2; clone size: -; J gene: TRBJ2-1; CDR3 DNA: TGTGCCACCAGCAAGACTAGCCCGAATGAGCAGTTCTTC; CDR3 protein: CATSKTSPNEQFF
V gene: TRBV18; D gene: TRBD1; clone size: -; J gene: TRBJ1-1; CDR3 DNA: TGTGCCAGCTCACTAACGACAGGGGTGAACACTGAAGCTTTCTTT; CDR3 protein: CASSLTTGVNTEAFF
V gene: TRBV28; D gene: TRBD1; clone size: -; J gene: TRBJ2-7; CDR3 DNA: TGTGCCAGCAGGTCACAGGGGATCAACGAGCAGTACTTC; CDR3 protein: CASRSQGINEQYF
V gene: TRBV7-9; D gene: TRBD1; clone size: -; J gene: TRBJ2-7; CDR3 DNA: TGTGCCAGCAGCCGAGGGACAGGGGAGTTGGGGGAGCAGTACTTC; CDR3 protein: CASSRGTGELGEQYF
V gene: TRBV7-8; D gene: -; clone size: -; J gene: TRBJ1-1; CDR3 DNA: TGTGCCAGCAGCCTGTCCGGTGAAGCTTTCTTT; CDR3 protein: CASSLSGEAFF
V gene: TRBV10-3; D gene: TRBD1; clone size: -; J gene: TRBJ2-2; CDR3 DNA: TGTGCCACCAGGACAGGCGCGAACACCGGGGAGCTGTTTTTT; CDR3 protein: CATRTGANTGELFF